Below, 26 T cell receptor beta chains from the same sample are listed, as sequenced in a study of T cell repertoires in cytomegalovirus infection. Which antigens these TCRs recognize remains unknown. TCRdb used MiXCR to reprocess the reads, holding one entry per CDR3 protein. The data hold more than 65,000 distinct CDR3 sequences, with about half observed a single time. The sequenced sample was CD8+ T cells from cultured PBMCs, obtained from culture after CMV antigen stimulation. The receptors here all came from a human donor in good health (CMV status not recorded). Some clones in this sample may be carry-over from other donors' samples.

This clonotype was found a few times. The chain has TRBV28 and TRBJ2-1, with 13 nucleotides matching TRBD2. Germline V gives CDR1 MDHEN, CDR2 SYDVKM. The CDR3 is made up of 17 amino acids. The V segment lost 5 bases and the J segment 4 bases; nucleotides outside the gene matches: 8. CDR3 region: CASSPRTSGRGYNEQFF. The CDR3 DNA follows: TGTGCCAGCAGTCCACGGACTAGCGGGAGAGGGTACAATGAGCAGTTCTTC.

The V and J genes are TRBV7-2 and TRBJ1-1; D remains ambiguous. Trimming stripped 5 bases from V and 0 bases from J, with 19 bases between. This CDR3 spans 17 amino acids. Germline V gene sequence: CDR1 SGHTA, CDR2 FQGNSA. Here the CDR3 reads CASSVQNSAGMNTEAFF. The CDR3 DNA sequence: TGTGCCAGCAGCGTTCAGAATTCAGCGGGCATGAACACTGAAGCTTTCTTT.

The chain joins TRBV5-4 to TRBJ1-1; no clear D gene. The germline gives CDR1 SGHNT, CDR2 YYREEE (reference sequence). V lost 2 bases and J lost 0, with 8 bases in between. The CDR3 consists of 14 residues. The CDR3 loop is CASSFSSMNTEAFF. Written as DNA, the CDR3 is TGTGCCAGCAGCTTTTCTAGCATGAACACTGAAGCTTTCTTT. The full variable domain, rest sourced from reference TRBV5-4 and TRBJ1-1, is ETGVTQSPTHLIKTRGQQVTLRCSSQSGHNTVSWYQQALGQGPQFIFQYYREEENGRGNFPPRFSGLQFPNYSSELNVNALELDDSALYLCASSFSSMNTEAFFGQGTRLTVV.

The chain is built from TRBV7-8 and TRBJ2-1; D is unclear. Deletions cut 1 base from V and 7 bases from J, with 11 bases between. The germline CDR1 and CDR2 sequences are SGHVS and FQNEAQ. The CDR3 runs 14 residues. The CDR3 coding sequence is TGTGCCAGCAGCTTAGTGGCTTGGAGTAATGAGCAGTTCTTC. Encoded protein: CASSLVAWSNEQFF.

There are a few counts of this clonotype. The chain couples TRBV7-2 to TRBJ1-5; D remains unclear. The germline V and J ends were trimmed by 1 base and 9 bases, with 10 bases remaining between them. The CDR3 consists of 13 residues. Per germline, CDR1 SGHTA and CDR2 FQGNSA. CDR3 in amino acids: CASSLEAQRPQHF. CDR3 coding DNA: TGTGCCAGCAGCTTAGAAGCCCAACGGCCCCAGCATTTT.

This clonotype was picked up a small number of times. The CDR3 region has the DNA TGCGCCAGCAGCCAAGGAGGTTTACGGTACGAGCAGTACTTC. The encoded protein is CASSQGGLRYEQYF. This chain links TRBV4-1 with TRBJ2-7; D is uncertain. Germline V gene sequence: CDR1 MGHRA, CDR2 YSYEKL. Trimming stripped 1 base from V and 4 bases from J, with 11 bases between. This CDR3 has 14 residues.

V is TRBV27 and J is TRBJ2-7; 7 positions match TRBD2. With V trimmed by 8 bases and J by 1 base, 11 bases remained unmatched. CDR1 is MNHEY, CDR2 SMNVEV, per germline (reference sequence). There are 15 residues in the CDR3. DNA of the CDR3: TGTGCCAGCCGGGAGGAGCTAGCGGAATCCTACGAGCAGTACTTC. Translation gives CASREELAESYEQYF.

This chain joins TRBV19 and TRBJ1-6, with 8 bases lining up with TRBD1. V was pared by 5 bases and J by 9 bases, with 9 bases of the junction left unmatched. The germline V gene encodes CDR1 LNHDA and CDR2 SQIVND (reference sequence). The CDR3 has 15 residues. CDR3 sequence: CASSLGTGPGSPLHF. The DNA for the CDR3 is TGTGCCAGTAGTCTAGGGACAGGCCCTGGTTCACCCCTCCACTTT.

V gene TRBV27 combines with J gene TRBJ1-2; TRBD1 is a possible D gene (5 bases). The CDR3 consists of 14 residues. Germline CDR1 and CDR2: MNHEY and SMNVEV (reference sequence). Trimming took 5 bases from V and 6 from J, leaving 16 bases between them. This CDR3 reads CASSGTGTAHGYTF. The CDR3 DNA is TGTGCCAGCAGTGGGACCGGGACTGCGCATGGCTACACCTTC.

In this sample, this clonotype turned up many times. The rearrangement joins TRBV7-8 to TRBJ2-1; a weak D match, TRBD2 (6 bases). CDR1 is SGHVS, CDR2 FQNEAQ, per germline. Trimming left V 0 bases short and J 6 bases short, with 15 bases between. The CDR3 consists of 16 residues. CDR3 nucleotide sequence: TGTGCCAGCAGCTTAGCGCGGACTACCCTCAGCAATGAGCAGTTCTTC. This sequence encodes CASSLARTTLSNEQFF.

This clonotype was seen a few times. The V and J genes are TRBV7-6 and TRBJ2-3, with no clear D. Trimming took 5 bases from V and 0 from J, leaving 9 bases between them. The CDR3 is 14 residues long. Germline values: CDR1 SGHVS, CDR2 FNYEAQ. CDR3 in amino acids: CASSTMTSTDTQYF. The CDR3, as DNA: TGTGCCAGCAGCACGATGACTAGCACAGATACGCAGTATTTT.

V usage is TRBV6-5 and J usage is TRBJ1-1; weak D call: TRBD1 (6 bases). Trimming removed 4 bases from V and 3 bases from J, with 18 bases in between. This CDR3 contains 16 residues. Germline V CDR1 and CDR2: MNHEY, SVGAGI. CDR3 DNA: TGTGCCAGCAGTTCGGAAAATGGACAGCCGGACACTGAAGCTTTCTTT. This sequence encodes CASSSENGQPDTEAFF.

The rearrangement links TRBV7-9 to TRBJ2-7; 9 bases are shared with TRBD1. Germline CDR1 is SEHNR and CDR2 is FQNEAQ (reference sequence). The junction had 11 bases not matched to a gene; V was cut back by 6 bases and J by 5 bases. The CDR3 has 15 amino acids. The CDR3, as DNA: TGTGCCAGCAGAGATCAGGGACAGGGAGAAAACGAGCAGTACTTC. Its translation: CASRDQGQGENEQYF.

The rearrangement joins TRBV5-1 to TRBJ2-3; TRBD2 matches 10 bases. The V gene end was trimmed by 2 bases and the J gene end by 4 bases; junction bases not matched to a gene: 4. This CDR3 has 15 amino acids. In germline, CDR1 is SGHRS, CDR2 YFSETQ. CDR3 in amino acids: CASSFTSGVSDTQYF. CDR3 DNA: TGCGCCAGCAGCTTTACTAGCGGGGTATCAGATACGCAGTATTTT. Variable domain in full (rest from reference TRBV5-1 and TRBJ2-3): KAGVTQTPRYLIKTRGQQVTLSCSPISGHRSVSWYQQTPGQGLQFLFEYFSETQRNKGNFPGRFSGRQFSNSRSEMNVSTLELGDSALYLCASSFTSGVSDTQYFGPGTRLTVL.

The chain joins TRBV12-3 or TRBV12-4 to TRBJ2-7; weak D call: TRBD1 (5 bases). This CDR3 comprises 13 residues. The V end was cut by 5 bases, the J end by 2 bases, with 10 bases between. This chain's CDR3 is CASSQTVTYEQYF. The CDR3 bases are TGTGCCAGCAGTCAGACAGTAACCTACGAGCAGTACTTC.

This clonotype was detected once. The CDR3 nucleotides are TGTGCCAGCAGTCCGCTCGGCCAAGAGACCCAGTACTTC. Translated: CASSPLGQETQYF. The chain carries TRBV27 and TRBJ2-5; D gene ambiguous. Germline CDR1 reads MNHEY; CDR2 reads SMNVEV (reference sequence). The V end lost 5 bases, the J end lost 1 base, and 8 bases lay between the germline ends. This CDR3 contains 13 residues.

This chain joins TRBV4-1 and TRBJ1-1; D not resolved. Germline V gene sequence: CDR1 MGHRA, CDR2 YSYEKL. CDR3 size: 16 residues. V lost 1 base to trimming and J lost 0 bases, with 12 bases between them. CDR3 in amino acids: CASSQGQVNLNTEAFF. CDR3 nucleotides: TGCGCCAGCAGCCAAGGACAAGTCAACTTGAACACTGAAGCTTTCTTT.

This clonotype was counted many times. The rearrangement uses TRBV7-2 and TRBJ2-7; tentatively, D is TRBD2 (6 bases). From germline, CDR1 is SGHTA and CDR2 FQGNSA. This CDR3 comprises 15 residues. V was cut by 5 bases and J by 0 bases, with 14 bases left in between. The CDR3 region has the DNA TGTGCCAGCAGCGCCCGGGACTCGTACTCCTACGAGCAGTACTTC. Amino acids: CASSARDSYSYEQYF.

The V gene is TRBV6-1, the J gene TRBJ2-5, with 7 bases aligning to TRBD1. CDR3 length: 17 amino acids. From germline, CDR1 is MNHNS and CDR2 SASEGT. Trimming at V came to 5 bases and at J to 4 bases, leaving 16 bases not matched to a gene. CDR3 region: CASSPFPGTDSRETQYF. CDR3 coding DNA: TGTGCCAGCAGTCCCTTTCCCGGGACAGACTCCCGAGAGACCCAGTACTTC.

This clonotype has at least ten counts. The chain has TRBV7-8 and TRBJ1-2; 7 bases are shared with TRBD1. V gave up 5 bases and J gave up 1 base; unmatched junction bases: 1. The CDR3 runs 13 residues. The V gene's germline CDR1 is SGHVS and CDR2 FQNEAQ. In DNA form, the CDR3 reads TGTGCCAGCAGCCGGGACAGTAACTATGGCTACACCTTC. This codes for CASSRDSNYGYTF.

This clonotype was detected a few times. The CDR3 is CASSPGGTASSTQYF. CDR3 nucleotides: TGTGCCAGCAGTCCAGGGGGGACGGCCAGCAGTACGCAGTATTTT. V usage is TRBV12-3 or TRBV12-4 and J usage is TRBJ2-3, with TRBD1 as a possible D gene (7 bases). Trimming removed 5 bases at V and 8 bases at J, with 20 bases between. The CDR3 contains 15 residues.

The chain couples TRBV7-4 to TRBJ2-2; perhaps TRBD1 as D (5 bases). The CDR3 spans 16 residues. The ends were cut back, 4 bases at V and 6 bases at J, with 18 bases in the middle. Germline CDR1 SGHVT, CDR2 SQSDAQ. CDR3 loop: CASSSARQPWAGELFF. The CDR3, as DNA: TGTGCCAGCAGCTCCGCCCGACAGCCGTGGGCCGGGGAGCTGTTTTTT.

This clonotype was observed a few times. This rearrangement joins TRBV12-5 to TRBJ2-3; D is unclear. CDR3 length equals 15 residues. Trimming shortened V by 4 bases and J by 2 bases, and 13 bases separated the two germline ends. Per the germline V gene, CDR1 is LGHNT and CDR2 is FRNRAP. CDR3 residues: CASGSSKSNTDTQYF. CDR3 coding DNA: TGTGCTAGTGGTTCCTCGAAGTCAAACACAGATACGCAGTATTTT.

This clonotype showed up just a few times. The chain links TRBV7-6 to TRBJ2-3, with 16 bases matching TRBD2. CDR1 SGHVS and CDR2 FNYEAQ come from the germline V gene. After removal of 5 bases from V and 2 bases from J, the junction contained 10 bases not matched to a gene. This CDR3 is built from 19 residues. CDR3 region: CASSPPGLAGGRNTDTQYF. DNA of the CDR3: TGTGCCAGCAGCCCCCCGGGACTAGCGGGGGGGCGCAACACAGATACGCAGTATTTT. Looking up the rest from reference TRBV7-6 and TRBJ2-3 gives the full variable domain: GAGVSQSPRYKVTKRGQDVALRCDPISGHVSLYWYRQALGQGPEFLTYFNYEAQQDKSGLPNDRFSAERPEGSISTLTIQRTEQRDSAMYRCASSPPGLAGGRNTDTQYFGPGTRLTVL.

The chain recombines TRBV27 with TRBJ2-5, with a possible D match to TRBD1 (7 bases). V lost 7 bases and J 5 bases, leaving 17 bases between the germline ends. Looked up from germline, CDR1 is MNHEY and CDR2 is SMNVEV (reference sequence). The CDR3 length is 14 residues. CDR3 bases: TGTGCCAGCACGGCGGGACAGAACGGGGAGACCCAGTACTTC. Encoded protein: CASTAGQNGETQYF.

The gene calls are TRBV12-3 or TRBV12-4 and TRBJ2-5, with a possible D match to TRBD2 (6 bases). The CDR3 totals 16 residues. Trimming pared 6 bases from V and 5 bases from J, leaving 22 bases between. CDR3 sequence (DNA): TGTGCCAGCAGGCCCCAGGGAGGCCTGATCGGGGAGACCCAGTACTTC. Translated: CASRPQGGLIGETQYF.